This T cell receptor beta chain was recovered during a study of cytomegalovirus exposure and HLA in healthy donors. With regard to this clone: The target antigen is unknown.

The study, taken as a whole, reports: Most TCR sequences showed up rarely, but some public TCRs showed up in many donors. The study recorded about 150 TCR beta chains that were cytomegalovirus-associated.

V lost 4 bases to trimming and J lost 7 bases, with 18 bases between them. Germline loops: CDR1 SGHRS, CDR2 YFSETQ. CDR3 length: 16 residues. The primer mix had 60 Vbeta and 13 Jbeta primers. The repertoire was sequenced with immunoSEQ multiplex PCR; TCRdb's copy has only in-frame clones and lacks some. The table lists under 200,000 clones, roughly 75% of them singletons. The receptor's source is a man aged 35 to 55 in good health and CMV-seronegative. This chain connects TRBV5-1 to TRBJ1-6, with D unclear. The sample taken for sequencing was PBMCs. The CDR3 spells CASSPTWTQGNSPLHF. For the CDR3, the DNA is TGCGCCAGCAGCCCGACATGGACTCAAGGGAATTCACCCCTCCACTTT.